A selection of T cell receptor beta chains follows, all from one sample in a study of OX40 agonist ivuxolimab in advanced cancers. The data were produced by immunoSEQ multiplex PCR, yet TCRdb's version contains in-frame clones alone and is incomplete. The sample carries about 61,000 clones, 80% to 90% recorded once. The source was CD4+ or CD8+ T cells sorted from blood, collected in a trial of the OX40 agonist ivuxolimab. These receptors all come from an adult with an advanced solid tumor such as melanoma, head and neck, liver or kidney cancer. Both conserved end residues are part of each CDR3. D genes are given only for firm matches. Size values are once, few and many counts, or a class for expanded clones, and some rows have none.

D gene,clone size,J gene,V gene,CDR3 DNA,CDR3 protein
TRBD2,once,TRBJ2-4,TRBV6-5,TGTGCCAGCAGTTACAGCGGGAAGGGGGCCAAAAACATTCAGTACTTC,CASSYSGKGAKNIQYF
TRBD2,-,TRBJ2-1,TRBV7-6,TGTGCCAGCCGCCCAGTTATGGGAGGGAGCTCCTACAATGAGCAGTTCTTC,CASRPVMGGSSYNEQFF
-,-,TRBJ1-5,TRBV2,TGTGCCAGCAATAGGAGGGATAGCAATCAGCCCCAGCATTTT,CASNRRDSNQPQHF
-,-,TRBJ1-1,TRBV7-2,TGTGCCAGCATCAACAGGGTTAACACTGAAGCTTTCTTT,CASINRVNTEAFF
-,-,TRBJ1-6,TRBV20-1,TGCAGTGCTAGAAGGGATTCACCCCTCCACTTT,CSARRDSPLHF
TRBD1,few,TRBJ2-3,TRBV7-9,TGTGCCAGCAGCTATACCGGGACAGGGGCCACAGATACGCAGTATTTT,CASSYTGTGATDTQYF
-,-,TRBJ2-2,TRBV11-2,TGTGCCAGCAGCTTAGGGAGCTTTCCGGGGGAGCTGTTTTTT,CASSLGSFPGELFF
TRBD1,-,TRBJ2-1,TRBV5-1,TGCGCCAGCAGCACGACAGGGGGCAGTGCCTACAATGAGCAGTTCTTC,CASSTTGGSAYNEQFF
-,-,TRBJ1-4,TRBV5-6,TGTGCCAGCGGTATCGGGGGCTGGGACGAAAAACTGTTTTTT,CASGIGGWDEKLFF
-,-,TRBJ2-1,TRBV15,TGTGCCACCAGCAGAGATGATCGTGACTACAATGAGCAGTTCTTC,CATSRDDRDYNEQFF
-,-,TRBJ2-6,TRBV4-3,TGCGCCAGCAGCCAAGATAGCGCAGGAGGAGGATTCTCTGGGGCCAACGTCCTGACTTTC,CASSQDSAGGGFSGANVLTF
TRBD2,-,TRBJ2-5,TRBV2,TGTGCCAGCAATGAGGAGCGGGGGGTGGGACAAGAGACCCAGTACTTC,CASNEERGVGQETQYF
TRBD1,-,TRBJ2-2,TRBV6-1,TGTGCCAGCAGGAGGGACAGGGTAGGGGCCGGGGAGCTGTTTTTT,CASRRDRVGAGELFF
TRBD1,-,TRBJ1-1,TRBV19,TGTGCCAGTAGGGACGGGACAGGGCTAATGAACACTGAAGCTTTCTTT,CASRDGTGLMNTEAFF
-,-,TRBJ2-7,TRBV30,TGTGCCTGGAGTAACCCCGGGGCCGCGGGCACCTACGAGCAGTACTTC,CAWSNPGAAGTYEQYF
TRBD1,-,TRBJ1-6,TRBV5-5,TGTGCCAGCAGTCCCGGGACAGGGGGTGGACTGGATAATTCACCCCTCCACTTT,CASSPGTGGGLDNSPLHF
-,-,TRBJ1-1,TRBV19,TGTGCCAGTACCTATCGGGGGGGGACTGAAGCTTTCTTT,CASTYRGGTEAFF
TRBD1,-,TRBJ1-2,TRBV2,TGTGCCAGCAGTGAAGTAGGACAGGGAAACTATGGCTACACCTTC,CASSEVGQGNYGYTF
TRBD1,-,TRBJ2-1,TRBV6-6,TGTGCCAGCAGGTCCGGGACAGGGGGCAATGAGCAGTTCTTC,CASRSGTGGNEQFF
TRBD2,-,TRBJ2-3,TRBV4-3,TGCGCCAGCAGCCAAGAAGCGGGGTTCGGAGATACGCAGTATTTT,CASSQEAGFGDTQYF
TRBD1,-,TRBJ2-1,TRBV28,TGTGCCAGCAGTCTCACAGGGGCCATGTACAATGAGCAGTTCTTC,CASSLTGAMYNEQFF
-,-,TRBJ2-5,TRBV7-2,TGTGCCAGCAGCTCCGAACGGACGGGGACCCAGTACTTC,CASSSERTGTQYF
-,-,TRBJ2-7,TRBV2,TGTGCCAGCCAGGGTATGTACGAGCAGTACTTC,CASQGMYEQYF
-,-,TRBJ2-2,TRBV28,TGTGCCAGCAGTTCCCCCGGGGAGCAAACCGGGGAGCTGTTTTTT,CASSSPGEQTGELFF
-,-,TRBJ2-7,TRBV9,TGTGCCAGCAGCGTAGGGGCGGGGATGGAGGAGCAGTACTTC,CASSVGAGMEEQYF
TRBD1,once,TRBJ1-2,TRBV7-2,TGTGCCAGCAGCTACCCGGGACAGGCGGGAGGCTACACCTTC,CASSYPGQAGGYTF
TRBD2,-,TRBJ2-1,TRBV7-2,TGTGCCAGCGGGTTAGCGGGGGGGTACAATGAGCAGTTCTTC,CASGLAGGYNEQFF
-,-,TRBJ1-5,TRBV2,TGTGCCAGCTCGCCCGACGGGGTTAGCAATCAGCCCCAGCATTTT,CASSPDGVSNQPQHF
-,-,TRBJ2-2,TRBV5-1,TGCGCCAGCGGCCCGAGCGGTTCCGGGGAGCTGTTTTTT,CASGPSGSGELFF
TRBD1,-,TRBJ1-4,TRBV19,TGTGCCAGTAGTACGACAGGGCTCAGTGAAAAACTGTTTTTT,CASSTTGLSEKLFF
-,-,TRBJ2-7,TRBV5-5,TGTGCCAGCAGCTTGGGCCAGGGGAACTACGAGCAGTACTTC,CASSLGQGNYEQYF
TRBD2,-,TRBJ2-1,TRBV5-6,TGTGCCAGCAGCGAACGTAGACTAGCGGGGATCAATGAGCAGTTCTTC,CASSERRLAGINEQFF
-,-,TRBJ2-7,TRBV2,TGTGCCAGCAGTGACAGTCCCTACGAGCAGTACTTC,CASSDSPYEQYF
TRBD1,-,TRBJ2-7,TRBV7-2,TGTGCCAGCAGCTCTCCGGACAGGGGTGCCGAGCAGTACTTC,CASSSPDRGAEQYF
-,-,TRBJ1-6,TRBV7-9,TGTGCCAGCAGCTTTGGACAGAGGAATTCACCCCTCCACTTT,CASSFGQRNSPLHF
TRBD1,-,TRBJ2-3,TRBV5-1,TGCGCCAGCAGCTTGGGCGGACAGGGTGGCGCAGATACGCAGTATTTT,CASSLGGQGGADTQYF
TRBD2,-,TRBJ2-1,TRBV9,TGTGCCAGCAGCGAACTAGCGGGAATGTACAATGAGCAGTTCTTC,CASSELAGMYNEQFF
TRBD2,-,TRBJ2-1,TRBV9,TGTGCCAGCAGCGTAGGGGAGGGGATGATGTGGGAGCTGTTCTTC,CASSVGEGMMWELFF
-,-,TRBJ2-5,TRBV5-1,TGCGCCAGCAGCTTGAGCGGTCCCGGGGCCCAGTACTTC,CASSLSGPGAQYF
TRBD2,-,TRBJ2-7,TRBV7-3,TGTGCCAGCAGCGTAACTAGCGGGGTAGGGGAGCAGTACTTC,CASSVTSGVGEQYF
-,-,TRBJ2-7,TRBV5-1,TGCGCCAGCAGCTTGGCCGGCCCTTTAAGAGAGCAGTACTTC,CASSLAGPLREQYF
-,-,TRBJ2-7,TRBV11-2,TGTGCCAGCAGCTTCGAGTTGCGGCTATTCTACGAGCAGTACTTC,CASSFELRLFYEQYF
-,-,TRBJ2-6,TRBV7-2,TGTGCCAGCAGCCTAAAGTTCTCTGGGGCCAACGTCCTGACTTTC,CASSLKFSGANVLTF
-,-,TRBJ2-6,TRBV28,TGTGCCAGCAAGCCTGGGGCCAACGTCCTGACTTTC,CASKPGANVLTF
-,-,TRBJ1-1,TRBV5-1,TGCGCCAGCAGCTTGGCGCTGAACACTGAAGCTTTCTTT,CASSLALNTEAFF
TRBD2,-,TRBJ2-3,TRBV5-1,TGCGCCAGCAGCTTGTCCCCCCTTAACCAGCGGGGGGTAACAGATACGCAGTATTTT,CASSLSPLNQRGVTDTQYF
TRBD2,-,TRBJ2-1,TRBV29-1,TGCAGCGTTAGAGCGGGAGGGATAAATGAGCAGTTCTTC,CSVRAGGINEQFF
-,-,TRBJ2-2,TRBV28,TGTGCCAGCAGTTTTGAGGGGGGCCGAACCGGGGAGCTGTTTTTT,CASSFEGGRTGELFF
TRBD2,-,TRBJ2-5,TRBV14,TGTGCCAGCAGCCCCGGGACTAGCTGGGGCACCGAGACCCAGTACTTC,CASSPGTSWGTETQYF
-,-,TRBJ2-1,TRBV5-1,TGCGCCAGCAGCCTCGCTAGATACAATGAGCAGTTCTTC,CASSLARYNEQFF
-,-,TRBJ2-4,TRBV28,TGTGCCAGCAGTTTATCTGCAGGAGTCATTCAGTACTTC,CASSLSAGVIQYF
-,-,TRBJ1-5,TRBV6-1,TGTGCCAGCAGGCGGACGGATAGCAATCAGCCCCAGCATTTT,CASRRTDSNQPQHF
TRBD2,-,TRBJ2-1,TRBV19,TGTGCCAGTGGACTGCTGAGCGGGGTTGAGCAGTTCTTC,CASGLLSGVEQFF
-,-,TRBJ1-2,TRBV18,TGTGCCAGCTCACCTGATACCAGGGGTGCCTATGGCTACACCTTC,CASSPDTRGAYGYTF
TRBD1,-,TRBJ2-7,TRBV4-2,TGTGCCAGCAGCCAAGGGACAGGGGGTCCCTACGAGCAGTACTTC,CASSQGTGGPYEQYF
-,few,TRBJ2-5,TRBV5-1,TGCGCCAGCAGTTCAGGGGCCGTCCAAGAGACCCAGTACTTC,CASSSGAVQETQYF
TRBD2,-,TRBJ2-4,TRBV28,TGTGCCGCCGGGACTAGAGAAAACATTCAGTACTTC,CAAGTRENIQYF